The 12 T cell receptor beta chains given below trace back to one sample, sequenced in a study of shared clonotypes between healthy human individuals. Clones were sequenced by immunoSEQ multiplex PCR, and TCRdb holds only the in-frame ones, with some missing. This sample has around 430,000 clones; about 85% occur once, and the top ten carry 13%. The sequencing input was PBMCs. These receptors were taken from a woman in her 40s in good health. Some clones in this sample may be carry-over from other donors' samples.

The chain employs TRBV4-2 and TRBJ2-7; D is unclear. Trimming left V 0 bases short and J 2 bases short, with 11 bases between. In germline, CDR1 is LGHNA, CDR2 YNFKEQ. The CDR3 is made up of 15 amino acids. The CDR3 sequence is CASSQEGRPTYEQYF. The CDR3 DNA sequence: TGTGCCAGCAGCCAAGAGGGCAGGCCTACCTACGAGCAGTACTTC.

This clone was counted ten times or more. The rearrangement joins TRBV6-5 to TRBJ2-7; D unclear. Trimming removed 7 bases at V and 3 bases at J, with 19 bases between. The CDR3 runs 15 residues. Germline V gene sequence: CDR1 MNHEY, CDR2 SVGAGI. In DNA form, the CDR3 reads TGTGCCAGCACCCCTCCTTCCGGGTCACTCTACGAGCAGTACTTC. Its translation: CASTPPSGSLYEQYF.

CDR3 sequence reads: CASSRQGVIYEQYF. The CDR3 nucleotides are TGTGCCAGCAGCCGACAGGGGGTGATCTACGAGCAGTACTTC. The chain recombines TRBV11-1 with TRBJ2-7, with 9 nucleotides matching TRBD1. This CDR3 comprises 14 residues. V gave up 5 bases and J gave up 3 bases; unmatched junction bases: 5. Per the germline V gene, CDR1 is SGHAT and CDR2 is FQDESV (reference sequence).

The V gene is TRBV7-3, the J gene TRBJ2-3; TRBD2 matches at 9 bases. The CDR3 runs to 18 residues. Trimming removed 4 bases from V and 3 bases from J; junction bases left unmatched: 14. CDR1 and CDR2 from the germline V gene are SGHTA and FQGTGA. DNA of the CDR3: TGTGCCAGCAGCTCTAGCGGGACCTTGGGATTTGGGACAGATACGCAGTATTTT. It specifies CASSSSGTLGFGTDTQYF.

The chain is built from TRBV6-5 and TRBJ1-3, with TRBD1 matching 7 bases. CDR3 length: 15 residues. V lost 8 bases and J lost 0; bases outside the gene matches: 7. Looked up from germline, CDR1 is MNHEY and CDR2 is SVGAGI. The chain's CDR3 is CASGFRGVSGNTIYF. The CDR3 region has the DNA TGTGCCAGCGGGTTCAGGGGGGTCTCTGGAAACACCATATATTTT.

This chain joins TRBV18 and TRBJ2-3; no clear D gene. Germline CDR1 and CDR2: KGHSH and LQKENI. The CDR3 has 14 residues. Trimming pared 3 bases from V and 2 bases from J, leaving 9 bases between. The CDR3 region is CASSPPTNTDTQYF. The CDR3 DNA follows: TGTGCCAGCTCACCCCCGACAAACACAGATACGCAGTATTTT.

The gene calls are TRBV18 and TRBJ2-2; TRBD2 is a possible D gene (6 bases). Germline CDR1 and CDR2: KGHSH and LQKENI. The CDR3 totals 16 residues. Trimming took off 1 base at V and 3 bases at J, with 12 bases between the two ends. DNA for the CDR3: TGTGCCAGCTCACCACAGGCGGGAAAAGACACCGGGGAGCTGTTTTTT. Its protein product is CASSPQAGKDTGELFF.

This clone was detected a few times. This chain joins TRBV6-5 and TRBJ1-2, with D perhaps matching TRBD1 (6 bases). The V end was cut by 0 bases, the J end by 6 bases, with 11 bases between. Germline V gene sequence: CDR1 MNHEY, CDR2 SVGAGI. The CDR3 consists of 14 residues. CDR3 sequence (DNA): TGTGCCAGCAGTTACTCGCTGGCAGGGGATGGCTACACCTTC. This gives the protein CASSYSLAGDGYTF.

Turning to this clone: This sample also contains other DNA sequences that code for the same CDR3. This sequence joins TRBV7-9 and TRBJ2-5; D remains unclear. This CDR3 contains 14 residues. V was cut by 3 bases and J by 2 bases, with 10 bases left in between. From germline, CDR1 is SEHNR and CDR2 FQNEAQ (reference sequence). CDR3 in amino acids: CASSLGLTQETQYF. Here the CDR3 DNA reads TGTGCCAGCAGCTTGGGCCTTACGCAAGAGACCCAGTACTTC.

This chain links TRBV7-3 with TRBJ2-1, with 9 bases matching TRBD2. V trimming: 5 bases; J trimming: 4 bases; junction bases outside the gene matches: 6. Germline V CDR1 and CDR2: SGHTA, FQGTGA. The CDR3 runs 15 residues. The CDR3 is CASSATSGRYNEQFF. Here the CDR3 DNA reads TGTGCCAGCAGCGCGACTAGCGGAAGGTACAATGAGCAGTTCTTC. Full variable domain (rest looked up from reference TRBV7-3 and TRBJ2-1): GAGVSQTPSNKVTEKGKYVELRCDPISGHTALYWYRQSLGQGPEFLIYFQGTGAADDSGLPNDRFFAVRPEGSVSTLKIQRTERGDSAVYLCASSATSGRYNEQFFGPGTRLTVL.

This clone has ten or more counts. The sample carries other DNA sequences with the same CDR3. The rearrangement links TRBV15 to TRBJ2-3; D is tentatively TRBD1 or TRBD2 (5 bases each). CDR1 and CDR2 from the germline V gene are LNHNV and YYDKDF (reference sequence). The CDR3 has 14 residues. The V end lost 5 bases, the J end lost 4 bases, and 13 bases lay between the germline ends. The chain's CDR3 is CATSRGGEADTQYF. DNA for the CDR3: TGTGCCACCAGCCGTGGGGGAGAGGCAGATACGCAGTATTTT.

CDR3 sequence (DNA): TGTGCCAGCAGTTACACAGGGTCCCCCGGCGAGACCCAGTACTTC. As protein: CASSYTGSPGETQYF. The chain is built from TRBV7-9 and TRBJ2-5; a weak D match, TRBD1 (6 bases). Between the trimmed V and J ends, which lost 6 bases and 5 bases, there was a span of 19 bases. Germline values: CDR1 SEHNR, CDR2 FQNEAQ (reference sequence). The CDR3 has 15 residues.